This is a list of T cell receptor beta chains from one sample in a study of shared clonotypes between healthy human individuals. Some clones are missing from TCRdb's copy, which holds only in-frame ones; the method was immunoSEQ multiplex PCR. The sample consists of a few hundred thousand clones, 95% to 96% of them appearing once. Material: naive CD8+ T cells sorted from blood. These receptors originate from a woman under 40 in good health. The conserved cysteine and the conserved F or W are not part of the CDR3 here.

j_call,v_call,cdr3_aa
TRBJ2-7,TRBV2,ASSPAGTSGIPPYEQY
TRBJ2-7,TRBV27,ASSLSPGVPSYEQY
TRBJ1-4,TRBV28,ASSFRTNEKLF
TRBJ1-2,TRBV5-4,ASSPYEGLNDGYT
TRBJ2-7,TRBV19,ASSIVGGSYEQY
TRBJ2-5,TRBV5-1,ASSYPTGTSIPETQY
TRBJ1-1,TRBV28,ASSPLLDRTAEAF
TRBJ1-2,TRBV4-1,ASSQGGNNYGYT
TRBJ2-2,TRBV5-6,ASSWDSGRGGELF
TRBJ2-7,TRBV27,ASSFRHGSYEQY
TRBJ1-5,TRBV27,ASSRRGPTATQPQH
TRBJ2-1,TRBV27,ASSRRGVANEQF
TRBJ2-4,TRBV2,ASSETGLAGAAKNIQY
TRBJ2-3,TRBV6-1,ASSEMRRADTDTQY
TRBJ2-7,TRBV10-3,AISASEKSHEQY
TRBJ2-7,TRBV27,ASIAGTGREQY
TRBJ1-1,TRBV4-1,ASSHDSTEAF
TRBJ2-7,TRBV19,ASSTADGTYEQY